This note documents a single TCR beta chain sequence. This specimen belongs to a study of blood T cell repertoires in COVID-19. Original processing methods: Estimation of nucleated cell counts was performed using reference gene primer amplification. Clones were sequenced by immunoSEQ multiplex PCR, and TCRdb holds only the in-frame ones, with some missing. The DNA was the basis for D and trimming; V, J and clone size are from that table. This sample has approximately 350,000 clones, with around nine tenths found just once. V lost 4 bases and J lost 4, with 19 bases in between. Germline V CDR1 and CDR2: KGHSH, LQKENI. This CDR3 comprises 16 residues.

The receptor was derived from a woman aged 70-85 years with COVID-19, enrolled during active disease. The chain recombines TRBV18 with TRBJ1-2, with a possible D match to TRBD1 (5 bases). Sequencing was done on a sample of peripheral blood. In DNA form, the CDR3 reads TGTGCCAGCTCACAATCCGTGACACCGGGGGGCTATGGCTACACCTTC. It codes for CASSQSVTPGGYGYTF.